These T cell receptor beta chains were read from a single sample in a study of T cell responses to AZD1222 COVID-19 vaccine. Using immunoSEQ multiplex PCR, the repertoire was profiled, and TCRdb retains in-frame clones only, with some absent. The table records over 130,000 clones, about 90% of them present only once. Source: peripheral blood, taken 28 days after the second dose of the MenACWY control vaccine. The receptors originated from an adult who received the MenACWY meningococcal vaccine as a control. CDR3s include the opening cysteine and the closing phenylalanine or tryptophan. The order of the fields is D gene, J gene, V gene, clone size, CDR3 protein, CDR3 DNA. The D gene is left open where the match is weak. The size entry is marked missing in some rows and otherwise reads once, few, many or a size class.

D: TRBD1; J: TRBJ1-5; V: TRBV6-5; size: few; CDR3: CASRLDRGQPQHF; DNA: TGTGCCAGCAGGCTCGACAGGGGTCAGCCCCAGCATTTT
D: .; J: TRBJ2-3; V: TRBV5-4; size: .; CDR3: CASSTRDSTDTQYF; DNA: TGTGCCAGCTCTACCCGGGACAGCACAGATACGCAGTATTTT
D: .; J: TRBJ1-5; V: TRBV5-1; size: .; CDR3: CASSSRGGQPQHF; DNA: TGCGCCAGCAGCTCCAGGGGAGGACAGCCCCAGCATTTT
D: .; J: TRBJ1-3; V: TRBV9; size: .; CDR3: CASRRESSGNTIYF; DNA: TGTGCCAGCCGGAGGGAAAGCTCTGGAAACACCATATATTTT
D: .; J: TRBJ2-1; V: TRBV7-9; size: .; CDR3: CASSLSQYNEQFF; DNA: TGTGCCAGCAGCTTAAGCCAGTACAATGAGCAGTTCTTC
D: TRBD2; J: TRBJ2-7; V: TRBV23-1; size: .; CDR3: CASSRPRGGLAEIYEQYF; DNA: TGCGCCAGCAGTCGACCCAGGGGCGGACTAGCGGAAATTTACGAGCAGTACTTC
D: .; J: TRBJ1-5; V: TRBV6-5; size: .; CDR3: CASKLGRSSNQPQHF; DNA: TGTGCCAGCAAACTCGGCAGGTCGAGCAATCAGCCCCAGCATTTT
D: .; J: TRBJ2-7; V: TRBV9; size: .; CDR3: CASSVAQGEQYF; DNA: TGTGCCAGCAGCGTAGCTCAGGGAGAGCAGTACTTC
D: TRBD2; J: TRBJ2-1; V: TRBV15; size: .; CDR3: CATSNFRAGGYNEQFF; DNA: TGTGCCACCAGCAATTTCCGGGCGGGGGGGTACAATGAGCAGTTCTTC
D: .; J: TRBJ2-5; V: TRBV7-2; size: .; CDR3: CASSLAIQETQYF; DNA: TGTGCCAGCAGCTTAGCCATTCAAGAGACCCAGTACTTC
D: .; J: TRBJ2-1; V: TRBV6-2/TRBV6-3; size: .; CDR3: CASSSVRSSYNEQFF; DNA: TGTGCCAGCAGTTCCGTTCGGAGCTCCTACAATGAGCAGTTCTTC
D: TRBD1; J: TRBJ2-1; V: TRBV27; size: .; CDR3: CASSPRTGNNEQFF; DNA: TGTGCCAGCAGTCCCCGGACAGGGAACAATGAGCAGTTCTTC
D: .; J: TRBJ1-2; V: TRBV20-1; size: .; CDR3: CSASVRPSGGGYTF; DNA: TGCAGTGCTAGTGTACGGCCTTCGGGAGGAGGCTACACCTTC
D: TRBD1; J: TRBJ2-7; V: TRBV5-8; size: .; CDR3: CASSLMATGGFYEQYF; DNA: TGTGCCAGCAGCTTAATGGCGACAGGGGGCTTCTACGAGCAGTACTTC
D: .; J: TRBJ1-5; V: TRBV19; size: .; CDR3: CASSKGDNQPQHF; DNA: TGTGCCAGTAGTAAGGGGGACAATCAGCCCCAGCATTTT
D: .; J: TRBJ1-5; V: TRBV27; size: .; CDR3: CASSSHTDQPQHF; DNA: TGTGCCAGCAGTTCCCATACGGATCAGCCCCAGCATTTT
D: TRBD2; J: TRBJ2-1; V: TRBV27; size: .; CDR3: CASSLLLAGNDEQFF; DNA: TGTGCCAGCAGTTTATTGCTAGCGGGAAATGATGAGCAGTTCTTC
D: TRBD1; J: TRBJ1-1; V: TRBV4-2; size: .; CDR3: CASSPRQGMNTEAFF; DNA: TGTGCCAGCAGCCCAAGACAGGGCATGAACACTGAAGCTTTCTTT
D: .; J: TRBJ1-1; V: TRBV3-1/TRBV3-2; size: .; CDR3: CASSQPGGSTEAFF; DNA: TGTGCCAGCAGCCAGCCCGGGGGGAGCACTGAAGCTTTCTTT
D: TRBD1; J: TRBJ2-7; V: TRBV10-3; size: .; CDR3: CAISGGDRGNEQYF; DNA: TGTGCCATCAGTGGTGGGGACAGGGGGAACGAGCAGTACTTC
D: TRBD1; J: TRBJ1-2; V: TRBV7-2; size: once; CDR3: CASSFPEGARGYTF; DNA: TGTGCCAGCAGCTTCCCGGAGGGGGCGCGAGGCTACACCTTC
D: .; J: TRBJ1-1; V: TRBV6-5; size: .; CDR3: CASSSGTEAFF; DNA: TGTGCCAGCAGCAGTGGCACTGAAGCTTTCTTT
D: .; J: TRBJ1-2; V: TRBV3-1/TRBV3-2; size: once; CDR3: CASSQESRSSVYGYTF; DNA: TGTGCCAGCAGCCAAGAAAGCCGGTCGTCCGTTTATGGCTACACCTTC
D: TRBD1; J: TRBJ1-3; V: TRBV5-1; size: few; CDR3: CASSLTGGSGNTIYF; DNA: TGCGCCAGCAGCTTGACAGGGGGGTCTGGAAACACCATATATTTT